This T cell receptor beta chain derives from a study of Ad26.COV2.S vaccination and SARS-CoV-2 variants. Study-wide context: Recipients of Ad26.COV2.S got it intramuscularly, once or twice 56 days apart.

Trimming took 5 bases from V and 4 from J, leaving 13 bases between them. CDR1 is SGHTA, CDR2 FQGNSA, per germline. This CDR3 spans 14 amino acids. This clone has a single count. Its target is unknown. General study results and limits: Vaccine recipients showed a spike-specific TCR breadth that was higher than in placebo recipients. Placebo recipients and vaccine recipients were similar in non-spike TCR breadth.

The treatment denotes: some 19 received Ad26.COV2.S at low or high dose, single or two shots; a few received placebo; per-sample allocation not given. Samples were taken on day 63 after the first vaccine or placebo injection. Generated by immunoSEQ multiplex PCR, the TCRdb table keeps only in-frame clones and is missing some. The profile covers 300,000 to 350,000 clones, with almost 90% appearing a single time and approximately 5% taken by the ten largest. The TCR comes from a person between 18 and 59 years old who received the Ad26.COV2.S COVID-19 vaccine or a placebo. V gene TRBV7-2 combines with J gene TRBJ2-3; D uncertain. The sample was peripheral blood, taken in a trial of Ad26.COV2.S vaccine versus placebo. Here the CDR3 DNA reads TGTGCCAGCAGCCCCCCTGGCTCCCCAGATACGCAGTATTTT. Amino acid sequence: CASSPPGSPDTQYF. Together with reference TRBV7-2 and TRBJ2-3, the CDR3 gives the full variable domain: GAGVSQSPSNKVTEKGKDVELRCDPISGHTALYWYRQSLGQGLEFLIYFQGNSAPDKSGLPSDRFSAERTGGSVSTLTIQRTQQEDSAVYLCASSPPGSPDTQYFGPGTRLTVL.